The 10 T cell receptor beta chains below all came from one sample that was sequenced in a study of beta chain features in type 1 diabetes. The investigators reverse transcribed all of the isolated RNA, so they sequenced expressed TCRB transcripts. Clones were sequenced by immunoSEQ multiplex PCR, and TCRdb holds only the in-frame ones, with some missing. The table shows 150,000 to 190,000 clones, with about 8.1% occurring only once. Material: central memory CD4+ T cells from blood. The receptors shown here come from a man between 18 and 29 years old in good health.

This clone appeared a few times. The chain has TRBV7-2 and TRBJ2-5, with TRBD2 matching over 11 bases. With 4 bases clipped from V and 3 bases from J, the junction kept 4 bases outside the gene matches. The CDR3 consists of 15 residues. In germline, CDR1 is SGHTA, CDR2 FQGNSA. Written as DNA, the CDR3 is TGTGCCAGCAGCTCGGGACTAGCGGTTGAAGAGACCCAGTACTTC. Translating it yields CASSSGLAVEETQYF.

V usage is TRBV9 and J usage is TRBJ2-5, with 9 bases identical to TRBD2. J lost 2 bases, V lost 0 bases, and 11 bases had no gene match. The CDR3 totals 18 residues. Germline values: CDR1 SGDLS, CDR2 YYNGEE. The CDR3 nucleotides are TGTGCCAGCAGCGTAGCTACGCGGGCTAGCGGGGAACAAGAGACCCAGTACTTC. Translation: CASSVATRASGEQETQYF.

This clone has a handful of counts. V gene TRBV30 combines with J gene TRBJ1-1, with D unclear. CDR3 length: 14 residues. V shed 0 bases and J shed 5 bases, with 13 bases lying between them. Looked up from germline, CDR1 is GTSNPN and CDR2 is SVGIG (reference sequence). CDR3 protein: CAWSVWLGRTEAFF. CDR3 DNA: TGTGCCTGGAGTGTGTGGTTGGGGAGGACTGAAGCTTTCTTT.

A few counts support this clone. CDR3 residues: CAWSSNRGRSYEQYF. The CDR3 region has the DNA TGTGCCTGGAGTAGTAACAGGGGAAGGTCCTACGAGCAGTACTTC. The chain employs TRBV30 and TRBJ2-7; 7 nucleotides line up with TRBD1. V gave up 2 bases and J gave up 1 base; unmatched junction bases: 8. The germline V gene encodes CDR1 GTSNPN and CDR2 SVGIG (reference sequence). The CDR3 covers 15 residues.

The CDR3 sequence is CASSRDRGSPQGLTF. The CDR3 nucleotides read TGTGCCAGTAGCCGGGACAGGGGTTCCCCCCAAGGTTTGACCTTC. V usage is TRBV19 and J usage is TRBJ1-2; 10 nucleotides line up with TRBD1. This CDR3 has 15 amino acids. CDR1 and CDR2 (germline): LNHDA, SQIVND (reference sequence). J gave up 14 bases and V 6 bases, and 18 bases lay outside the gene matches.

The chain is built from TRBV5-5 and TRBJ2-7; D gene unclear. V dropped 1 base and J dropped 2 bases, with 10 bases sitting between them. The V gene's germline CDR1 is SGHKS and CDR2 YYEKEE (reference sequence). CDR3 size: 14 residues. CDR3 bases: TGTGCCAGCAGCTTGCAGCGATCAACCTACGAGCAGTACTTC. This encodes CASSLQRSTYEQYF.

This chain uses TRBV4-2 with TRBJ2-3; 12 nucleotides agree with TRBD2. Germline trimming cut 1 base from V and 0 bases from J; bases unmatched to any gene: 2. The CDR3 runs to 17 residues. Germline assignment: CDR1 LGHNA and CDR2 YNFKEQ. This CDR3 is CASSQVGLAGSTDTQYF. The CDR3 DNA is TGTGCCAGCAGCCAAGTAGGACTAGCGGGAAGCACAGATACGCAGTATTTT.

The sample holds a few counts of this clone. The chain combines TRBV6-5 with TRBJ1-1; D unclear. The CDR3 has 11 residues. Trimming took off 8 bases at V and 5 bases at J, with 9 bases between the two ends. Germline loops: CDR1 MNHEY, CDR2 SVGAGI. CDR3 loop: CASWRETEAFF. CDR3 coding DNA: TGTGCCAGCTGGAGGGAGACTGAAGCTTTCTTT.

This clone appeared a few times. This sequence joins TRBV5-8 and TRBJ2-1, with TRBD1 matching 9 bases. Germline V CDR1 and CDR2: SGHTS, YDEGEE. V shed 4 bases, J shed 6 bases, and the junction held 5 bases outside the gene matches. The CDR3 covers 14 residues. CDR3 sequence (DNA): TGTGCCAGCAGCCCATGGACAGGGGCCAATGAGCAGTTCTTC. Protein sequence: CASSPWTGANEQFF. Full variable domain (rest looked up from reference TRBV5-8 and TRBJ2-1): EAGVTQSPTHLIKTRGQQATLRCSPISGHTSVYWYQQALGLGLQFLLWYDEGEERNRGNFPPRFSGRQFPNYSSELNVNALELEDSALYLCASSPWTGANEQFFGPGTRLTVL.

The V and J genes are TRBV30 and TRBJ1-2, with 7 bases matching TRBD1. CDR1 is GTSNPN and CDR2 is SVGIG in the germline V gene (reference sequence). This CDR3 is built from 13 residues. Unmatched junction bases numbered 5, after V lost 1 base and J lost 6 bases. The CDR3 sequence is CAWSGGRGNGYTF. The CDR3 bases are TGTGCCTGGAGTGGAGGCAGGGGGAATGGCTACACCTTC.